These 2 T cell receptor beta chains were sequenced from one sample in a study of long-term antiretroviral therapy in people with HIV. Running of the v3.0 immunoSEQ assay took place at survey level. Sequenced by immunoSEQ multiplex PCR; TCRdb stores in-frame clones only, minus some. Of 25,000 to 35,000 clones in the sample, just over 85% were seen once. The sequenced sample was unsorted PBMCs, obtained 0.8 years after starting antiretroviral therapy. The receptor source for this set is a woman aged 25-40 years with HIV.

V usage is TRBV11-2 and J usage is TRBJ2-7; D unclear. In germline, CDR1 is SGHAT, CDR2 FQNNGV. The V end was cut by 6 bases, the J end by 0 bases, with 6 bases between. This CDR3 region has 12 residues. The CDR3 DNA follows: TGTGCCAGCAGGACCCCCTCCTACGAGCAGTACTTC. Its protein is CASRTPSYEQYF. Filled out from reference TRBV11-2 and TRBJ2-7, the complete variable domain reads EAGVAQSPRYKIIEKRQSVAFWCNPISGHATLYWYQQILGQGPKLLIQFQNNGVVDDSQLPKDRFSAERLKGVDSTLKIQPAKLEDSAVYLCASRTPSYEQYFGPGTRLTVT.

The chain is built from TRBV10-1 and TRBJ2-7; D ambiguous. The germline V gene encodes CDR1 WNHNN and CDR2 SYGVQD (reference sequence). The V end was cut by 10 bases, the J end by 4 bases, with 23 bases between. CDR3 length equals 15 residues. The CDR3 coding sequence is TGCGCCATAAAGTTAAGCAGGCAGCATTTGTACGAGCAGTACTTC. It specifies CAIKLSRQHLYEQYF.